These 5 T cell receptor beta chains originate from one sample sequenced in a study of PD-1 blockade in classical Hodgkin lymphoma. The repertoire was sequenced with immunoSEQ multiplex PCR; TCRdb's copy has only in-frame clones and lacks some. The table includes roughly 9,900 clones, roughly 89% detected once. The time point denotes: cycle 4 day 1 (C4D1), after six to seven weeks of nivolumab. Each patient's relapse followed autologous stem cell transplantation, and brentuximab vedotin exposure varied. Specimen: peripheral blood mononuclear cells (PBMCs), collected before the fourth cycle of nivolumab. Receptor source: a human donor with classical Hodgkin lymphoma.

The J gene is TRBJ2-5, the V gene TRBV10-2, with a possible D match to TRBD2 (6 bases). CDR3 size: 13 residues. V lost 10 bases to trimming and J lost 4 bases, with 16 bases between them. Per the germline V gene, CDR1 is WSHSY and CDR2 is SAAADI. The CDR3 reads CATLHGGGETQYF. CDR3 DNA sequence: TGCGCCACCCTACACGGGGGAGGAGAGACCCAGTACTTC.

Worth noting for this clone: This clone may be a read error of a much larger clone one base away. This sequence joins TRBV25-1 and TRBJ2-5; D is ambiguous. The CDR3 consists of 10 residues. Germline loops: CDR1 MGHDK, CDR2 SYGVNS. CDR3: CASGQEIQYF. CDR3 bases: TGTGCCAGCGGGCAGGAGATCCAGTACTTC.

The genes are TRBV5-1 and TRBJ2-1; D is uncertain. Germline CDR1 reads SGHRS; CDR2 reads YFSETQ. With 0 bases removed from V and 9 bases from J, the gap between germline ends came to 4 bases. This CDR3 contains 11 residues. CDR3 protein: CASSLDTEQFF. The CDR3 DNA sequence: TGCGCCAGCAGCTTGGATACTGAGCAGTTCTTC. The full variable domain, in which reference TRBV5-1 and TRBJ2-1 provide the parts outside the CDR3, is KAGVTQTPRYLIKTRGQQVTLSCSPISGHRSVSWYQQTPGQGLQFLFEYFSETQRNKGNFPGRFSGRQFSNSRSEMNVSTLELGDSALYLCASSLDTEQFFGPGTRLTVL.

This rearrangement joins TRBV5-4 to TRBJ1-4, with 12 positions matching TRBD1. J lost 7 bases, V lost 1 base, and 14 bases had no gene match. Germline V CDR1 and CDR2: SGHNT, YYREEE (reference sequence). This CDR3 is built from 19 residues. DNA of the CDR3: TGTGCCAGCAGCTTGTATCCCGGGACAGGGGGCAAAGGGAGTGAAAAACTGTTTTTT. Amino acids: CASSLYPGTGGKGSEKLFF.

Only one count was recorded for this clone. The chain has TRBV19 and TRBJ2-1, with 10 bases identical to TRBD2. V was clipped by 5 bases and J by 5 bases; unmatched bases: 6. This CDR3 is built from 15 residues. Germline V lookup: CDR1 LNHDA, CDR2 SQIVND (reference sequence). CDR3 in amino acids: CASSPSGGIHNEQFF. DNA for the CDR3: TGTGCCAGTAGTCCTAGCGGGGGAATTCACAATGAGCAGTTCTTC.